A single sample is the source of the 11 T cell receptor beta chains below, sequenced in a study of radiotherapy plus CTLA-4 blockade in lung cancer. This table comes from immunoSEQ multiplex PCR, and its TCRdb copy is limited to in-frame clones, with some not included. There are 70,000 to 90,000 clones in the sample; over 70% occur only once, and under 25% lies in the top ten. Sequencing used peripheral blood, obtained from a patient treated with radiotherapy plus ipilimumab. The receptors stem from a human donor with non-small cell lung cancer whose response to radiotherapy plus ipilimumab could not be evaluated. Some clones in this sample may be carry-over from other donors' samples.

A few counts support this clone. The chain recombines TRBV11-2 with TRBJ2-7; D not resolved. V was trimmed by 4 bases and J by 2 bases, leaving 12 bases between them. CDR1 and CDR2 from the germline V gene are SGHAT and FQNNGV. The CDR3 is made up of 14 amino acids. The CDR3 coding sequence is TGTGCCAGCAGCTCCCTCAGGAATCCCTACGAGCAGTACTTC. It is translated as CASSSLRNPYEQYF.

This rearrangement joins TRBV5-6 to TRBJ2-1; D may be TRBD1 (5 bases). The CDR3 loop spans 16 amino acids. The germline V and J ends were trimmed by 1 base and 3 bases, with 14 bases remaining between them. Germline CDR1 SGHDT, CDR2 YYEEEE. This CDR3 is CASSLRVRVVYNEQFF. The CDR3 coding sequence is TGTGCCAGCAGCTTGCGTGTCAGGGTAGTCTACAATGAGCAGTTCTTC.

The genes are TRBV30 and TRBJ2-2; 11 bases are shared with TRBD1. Trimming took 3 bases from V and 1 from J; bases not matched to a gene: 1. CDR3 length: 15 residues. Per germline, CDR1 GTSNPN and CDR2 SVGIG (reference sequence). The CDR3 reads CAWRDRGLNTGELFF. DNA of the CDR3: TGTGCCTGGAGGGACAGGGGGCTGAACACCGGGGAGCTGTTTTTT.

V is TRBV27 and J is TRBJ1-3, with 11 nucleotides matching TRBD1. Losses at the gene ends were 6 bases for V and 2 bases for J; bases not matched to a gene: 3. The CDR3 has 15 residues. The germline CDR1 and CDR2 sequences are MNHEY and SMNVEV (reference sequence). The CDR3 protein is CASRRGQGAGNTIYF. In DNA, the CDR3 is TGTGCCAGCAGGAGGGGACAGGGGGCTGGAAACACCATATATTTT.

The chain recombines TRBV28 with TRBJ1-6; D is unclear. Germline V gene sequence: CDR1 MDHEN, CDR2 SYDVKM. The ends were cut back, 7 bases at V and 10 bases at J, with 17 bases in the middle. This CDR3 contains 14 residues. The CDR3 region is CASIPGGSSSPLHF. The CDR3 region has the DNA TGTGCCAGCATCCCAGGAGGCAGTAGCTCACCCCTCCACTTT. Filled out from reference TRBV28 and TRBJ1-6, the complete variable domain reads DVKVTQSSRYLVKRTGEKVFLECVQDMDHENMFWYRQDPGLGLRLIYFSYDVKMKEKGDIPEGYSVSREKKERFSLILESASTNQTSMYLCASIPGGSSSPLHFGNGTRLTVT.

In this sample, this clone turned up a few times. This chain connects TRBV6-1 to TRBJ2-6; D is unresolved. This CDR3 has 15 residues. Between the trimmed V and J ends, which lost 6 bases and 0 bases, there was a span of 9 bases. In germline, CDR1 is MNHNS, CDR2 SASEGT. The CDR3 DNA sequence: TGTGCCAGCAGCCTCTTTTTCTCTGGGGCCAACGTCCTGACTTTC. As protein: CASSLFFSGANVLTF.

This chain joins TRBV29-1 and TRBJ2-7; weak D call: TRBD1 (5 bases). The CDR3 covers 12 residues. Germline lookup yields CDR1 SQVTM and CDR2 ANQGSEA. The V gene lost 4 bases and the J gene lost 0 bases, with 7 bases spanning the gap. CDR3 loop: CSVVRDSYEQYF. The CDR3 region has the DNA TGCAGCGTTGTCAGGGACTCCTACGAGCAGTACTTC.

The chain employs TRBV27 and TRBJ2-3, with a tentative D call TRBD1 (6 bases). The CDR3 extends over 13 amino acids. Germline V gene lookup returns CDR1 MNHEY and CDR2 SMNVEV (reference sequence). The V and J ends lost 5 bases and 1 base respectively, with 7 bases between them. In DNA, the CDR3 is TGTGCCAGCAGTCGACAGGGCACAGATACGCAGTATTTT. This gives the protein CASSRQGTDTQYF.

The genes are TRBV27 and TRBJ2-3, with D maybe TRBD2 (5 bases). Trimming removed 8 bases at V and 0 bases at J, with 21 bases between. This CDR3 spans 17 amino acids. Germline V gene sequence: CDR1 MNHEY, CDR2 SMNVEV (reference sequence). CDR3 in amino acids: CASSRSARETSTDTQYF. The CDR3 DNA follows: TGTGCCAGCTCCCGGTCTGCGAGGGAAACTAGCACAGATACGCAGTATTTT.

For this clone: Additional DNA sequences in this sample encode the identical CDR3. The chain links TRBV29-1 to TRBJ2-5; possible D gene TRBD2, 7 bases. This CDR3 comprises 13 residues. Germline CDR1 SQVTM, CDR2 ANQGSEA. Trimming cost V 6 bases and J 5 bases, with 16 bases left between them. CDR3 DNA: TGCAGCGTGAAAGGGGGGGGGCGGGAGACCCAGTACTTC. Protein sequence: CSVKGGGRETQYF.

The DNA for the CDR3 is TGTGCCAGTCGGGGACAGGGAGAGACTGAAGCTTTCTTT. It specifies CASRGQGETEAFF. The rearrangement joins TRBV19 to TRBJ1-1; 9 bases are shared with TRBD1. CDR1 LNHDA and CDR2 SQIVND come from the germline V gene (reference sequence). J gave up 5 bases and V 8 bases, and 6 bases lay outside the gene matches. The CDR3 loop spans 13 amino acids.